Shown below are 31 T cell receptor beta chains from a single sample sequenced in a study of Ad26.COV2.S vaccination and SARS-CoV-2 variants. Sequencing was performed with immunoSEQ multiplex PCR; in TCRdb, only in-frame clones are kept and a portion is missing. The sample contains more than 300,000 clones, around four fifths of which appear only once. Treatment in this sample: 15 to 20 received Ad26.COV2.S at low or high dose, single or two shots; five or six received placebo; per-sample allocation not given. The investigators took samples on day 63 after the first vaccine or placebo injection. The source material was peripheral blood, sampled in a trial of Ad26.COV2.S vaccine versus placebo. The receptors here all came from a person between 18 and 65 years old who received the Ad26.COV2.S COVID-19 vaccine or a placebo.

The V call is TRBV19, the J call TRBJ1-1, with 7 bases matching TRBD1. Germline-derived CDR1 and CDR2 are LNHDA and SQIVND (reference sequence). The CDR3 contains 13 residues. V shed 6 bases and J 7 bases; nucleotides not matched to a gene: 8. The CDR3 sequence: CASSLRGRDEAFF. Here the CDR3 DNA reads TGTGCCAGTAGCCTTAGGGGGCGCGATGAAGCTTTCTTT.

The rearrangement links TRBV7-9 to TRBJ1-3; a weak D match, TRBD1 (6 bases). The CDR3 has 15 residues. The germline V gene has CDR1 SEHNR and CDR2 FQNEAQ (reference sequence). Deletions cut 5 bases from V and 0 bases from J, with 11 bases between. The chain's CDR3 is CASSPTGLSGNTIYF. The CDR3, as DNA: TGTGCCAGCAGCCCGACAGGCCTCTCTGGAAACACCATATATTTT. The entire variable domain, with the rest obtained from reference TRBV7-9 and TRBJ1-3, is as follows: DTGVSQNPRHKITKRGQNVTFRCDPISEHNRLYWYRQTLGQGPEFLTYFQNEAQLEKSRLLSDRFSAERPKGSFSTLEIQRTEQGDSAMYLCASSPTGLSGNTIYFGEGSWLTVV.

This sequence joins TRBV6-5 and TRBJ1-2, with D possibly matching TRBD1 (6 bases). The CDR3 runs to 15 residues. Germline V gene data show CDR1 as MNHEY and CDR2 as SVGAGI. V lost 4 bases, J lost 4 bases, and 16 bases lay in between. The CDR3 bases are TGTGCCAGCAGTTTCGGCGGGGGCCCCTCCTATGGCTACACCTTC. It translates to CASSFGGGPSYGYTF.

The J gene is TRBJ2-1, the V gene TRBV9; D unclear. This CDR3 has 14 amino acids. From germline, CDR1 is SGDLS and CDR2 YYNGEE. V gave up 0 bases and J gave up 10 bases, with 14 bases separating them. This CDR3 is CASSVGSGREEQFF. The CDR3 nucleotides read TGTGCCAGCAGCGTAGGCTCAGGAAGAGAGGAGCAGTTCTTC.

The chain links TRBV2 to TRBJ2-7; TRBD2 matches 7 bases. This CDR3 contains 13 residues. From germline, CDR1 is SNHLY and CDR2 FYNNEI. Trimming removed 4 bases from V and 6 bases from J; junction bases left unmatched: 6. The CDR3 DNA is TGTGCCAGCAGTGGTTCCCCGGGGGGCGAGCAGTACTTC. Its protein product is CASSGSPGGEQYF.

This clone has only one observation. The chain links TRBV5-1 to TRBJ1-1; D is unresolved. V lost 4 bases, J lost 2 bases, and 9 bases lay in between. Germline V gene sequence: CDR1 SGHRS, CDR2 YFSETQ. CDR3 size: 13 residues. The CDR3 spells CASSPTANTEAFF. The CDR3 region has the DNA TGCGCCAGCAGCCCTACAGCAAACACTGAAGCTTTCTTT.

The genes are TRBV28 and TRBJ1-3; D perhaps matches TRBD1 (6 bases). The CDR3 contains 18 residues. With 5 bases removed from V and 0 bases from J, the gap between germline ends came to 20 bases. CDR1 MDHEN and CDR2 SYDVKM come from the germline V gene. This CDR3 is CASSRLRGPSLSGNTIYF. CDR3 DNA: TGTGCCAGCAGTAGACTACGGGGGCCCTCTCTCTCTGGAAACACCATATATTTT.

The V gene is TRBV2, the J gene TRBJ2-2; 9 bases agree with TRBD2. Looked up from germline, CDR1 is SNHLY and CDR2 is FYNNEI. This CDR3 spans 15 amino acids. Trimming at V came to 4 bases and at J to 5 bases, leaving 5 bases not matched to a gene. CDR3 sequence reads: CASSVERGVTGELFF. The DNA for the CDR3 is TGTGCCAGCAGTGTGGAGCGGGGGGTAACCGGGGAGCTGTTTTTT.

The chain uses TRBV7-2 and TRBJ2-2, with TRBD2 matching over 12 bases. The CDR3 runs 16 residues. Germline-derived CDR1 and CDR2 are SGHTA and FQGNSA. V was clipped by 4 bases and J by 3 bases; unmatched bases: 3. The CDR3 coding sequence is TGTGCCAGCAGCTCTGGACTAGCGGGGTACACCGGGGAGCTGTTTTTT. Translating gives CASSSGLAGYTGELFF.

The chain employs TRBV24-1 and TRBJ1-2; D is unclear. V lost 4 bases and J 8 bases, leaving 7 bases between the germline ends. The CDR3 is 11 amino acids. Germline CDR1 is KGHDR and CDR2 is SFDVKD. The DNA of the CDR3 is TGTGCCACCAGTGACCCCCCAGGCTACACCTTC. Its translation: CATSDPPGYTF.

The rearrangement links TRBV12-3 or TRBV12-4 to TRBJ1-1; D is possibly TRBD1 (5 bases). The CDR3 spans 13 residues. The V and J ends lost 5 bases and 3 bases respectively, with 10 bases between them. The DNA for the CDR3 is TGTGCCAGCAGTGGGACCCAGGACACTGAAGCTTTCTTT. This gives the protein CASSGTQDTEAFF.

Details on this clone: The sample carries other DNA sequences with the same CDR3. In nucleotides, the CDR3 is TGCAGTGCTAGTCGGGCCGAAAAACTGTTTTTT. This translates into CSASRAEKLFF. The V call is TRBV20-1, the J call TRBJ1-4; D is unresolved. Germline V gene sequence: CDR1 DFQATT, CDR2 SNEGSKA (reference sequence). This CDR3 is 11 amino acids long. The germline V and J ends were trimmed by 3 bases and 8 bases, with 7 bases remaining between them.

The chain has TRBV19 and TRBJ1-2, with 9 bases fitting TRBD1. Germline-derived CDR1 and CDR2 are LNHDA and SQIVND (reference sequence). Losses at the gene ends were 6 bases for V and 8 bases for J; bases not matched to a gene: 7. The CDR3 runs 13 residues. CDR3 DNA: TGTGCCAGTAGCTCAACCGGGACAGGGGGCTACACCTTC. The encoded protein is CASSSTGTGGYTF.

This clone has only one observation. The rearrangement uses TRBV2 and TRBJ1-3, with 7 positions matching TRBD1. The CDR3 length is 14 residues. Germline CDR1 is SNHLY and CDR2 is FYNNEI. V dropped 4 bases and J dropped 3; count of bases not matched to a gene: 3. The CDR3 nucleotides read TGTGCCAGCAGTGGACAGGGAGGTGGAAACACCATATATTTT. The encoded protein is CASSGQGGGNTIYF.

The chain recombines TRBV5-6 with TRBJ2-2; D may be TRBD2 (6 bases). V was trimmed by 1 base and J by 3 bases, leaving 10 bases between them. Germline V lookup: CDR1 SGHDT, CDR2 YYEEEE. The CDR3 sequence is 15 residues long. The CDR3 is CASSLYRGYTGELFF. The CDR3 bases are TGTGCCAGCAGCTTGTACCGGGGGTACACCGGGGAGCTGTTTTTT.

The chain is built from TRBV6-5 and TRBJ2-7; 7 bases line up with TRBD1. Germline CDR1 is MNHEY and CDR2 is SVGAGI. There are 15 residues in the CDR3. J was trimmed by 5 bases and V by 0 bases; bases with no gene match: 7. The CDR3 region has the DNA TGTGCCAGCAGTTACTCGACAGGGTCCCCCCACGAGCAGTACTTC. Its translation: CASSYSTGSPHEQYF.

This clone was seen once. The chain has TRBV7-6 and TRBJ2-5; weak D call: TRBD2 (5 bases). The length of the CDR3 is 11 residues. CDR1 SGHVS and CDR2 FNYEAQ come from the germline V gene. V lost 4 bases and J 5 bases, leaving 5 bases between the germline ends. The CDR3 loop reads CASSSGETQYF. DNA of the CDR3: TGTGCCAGCAGCTCGGGGGAGACCCAGTACTTC.

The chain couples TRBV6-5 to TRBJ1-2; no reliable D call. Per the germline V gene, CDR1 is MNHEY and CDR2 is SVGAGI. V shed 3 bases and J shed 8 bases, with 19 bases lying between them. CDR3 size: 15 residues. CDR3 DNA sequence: TGTGCCAGCAGTTATTCACGGGGTTGGAATTCGGGCTACACCTTC. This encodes CASSYSRGWNSGYTF.

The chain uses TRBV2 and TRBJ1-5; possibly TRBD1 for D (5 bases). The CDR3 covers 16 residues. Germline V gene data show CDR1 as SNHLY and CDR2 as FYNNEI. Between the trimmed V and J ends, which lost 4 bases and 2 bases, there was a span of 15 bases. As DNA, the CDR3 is TGTGCCAGCAGTGCAGGGTTGAGGGTGGGCAATCAGCCCCAGCATTTT. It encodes CASSAGLRVGNQPQHF.

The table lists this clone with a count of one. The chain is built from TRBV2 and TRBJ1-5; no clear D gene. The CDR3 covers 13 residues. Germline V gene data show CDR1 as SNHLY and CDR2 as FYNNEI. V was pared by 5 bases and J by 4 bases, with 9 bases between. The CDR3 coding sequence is TGTGCCAGCAGTCGGGGTGGGAATCAGCCCCAGCATTTT. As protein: CASSRGGNQPQHF.

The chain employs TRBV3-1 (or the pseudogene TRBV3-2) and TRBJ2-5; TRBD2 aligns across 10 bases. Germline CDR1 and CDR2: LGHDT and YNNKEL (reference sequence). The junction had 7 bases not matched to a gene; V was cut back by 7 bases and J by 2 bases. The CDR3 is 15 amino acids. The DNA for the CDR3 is TGTGCCAGCACTTTAGCGGGGGGTCTTCAAGAGACCCAGTACTTC. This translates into CASTLAGGLQETQYF.

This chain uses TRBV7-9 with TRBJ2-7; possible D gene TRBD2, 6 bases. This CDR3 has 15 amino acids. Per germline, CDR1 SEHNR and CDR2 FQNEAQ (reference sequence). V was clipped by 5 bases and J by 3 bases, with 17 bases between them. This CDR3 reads CASSQSGRRDYEQYF. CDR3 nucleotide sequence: TGTGCCAGCAGCCAATCGGGACGGCGGGACTACGAGCAGTACTTC. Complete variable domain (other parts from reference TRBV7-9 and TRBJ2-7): DTGVSQNPRHKITKRGQNVTFRCDPISEHNRLYWYRQTLGQGPEFLTYFQNEAQLEKSRLLSDRFSAERPKGSFSTLEIQRTEQGDSAMYLCASSQSGRRDYEQYFGPGTRLTVT.

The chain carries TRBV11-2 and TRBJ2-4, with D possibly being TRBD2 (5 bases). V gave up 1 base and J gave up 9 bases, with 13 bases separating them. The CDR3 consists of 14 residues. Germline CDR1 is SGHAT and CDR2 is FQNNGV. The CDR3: CASSLVQHRGIQYF. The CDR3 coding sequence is TGTGCCAGCAGCTTAGTCCAGCATCGGGGCATTCAGTACTTC.

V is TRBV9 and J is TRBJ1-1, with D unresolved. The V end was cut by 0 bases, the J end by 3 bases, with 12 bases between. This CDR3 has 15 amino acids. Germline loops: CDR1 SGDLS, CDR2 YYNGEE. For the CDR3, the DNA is TGTGCCAGCAGCGTAGGGACCGGGATCCACACTGAAGCTTTCTTT. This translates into CASSVGTGIHTEAFF. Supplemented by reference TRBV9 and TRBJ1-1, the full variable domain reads DSGVTQTPKHLITATGQRVTLRCSPRSGDLSVYWYQQSLDQGLQFLIQYYNGEERAKGNILERFSAQQFPDLHSELNLSSLELGDSALYFCASSVGTGIHTEAFFGQGTRLTVV.

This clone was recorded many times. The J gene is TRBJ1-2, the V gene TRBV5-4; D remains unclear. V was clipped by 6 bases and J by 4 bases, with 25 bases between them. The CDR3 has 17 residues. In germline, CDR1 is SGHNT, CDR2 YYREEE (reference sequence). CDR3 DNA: TGTGCCAGCAACCACTTCCCGTCCCGGGTGCTGGGCTATGGCTACACCTTC. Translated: CASNHFPSRVLGYGYTF. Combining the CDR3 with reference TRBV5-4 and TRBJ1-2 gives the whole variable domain ETGVTQSPTHLIKTRGQQVTLRCSSQSGHNTVSWYQQALGQGPQFIFQYYREEENGRGNFPPRFSGLQFPNYSSELNVNALELDDSALYLCASNHFPSRVLGYGYTFGSGTRLTVV.

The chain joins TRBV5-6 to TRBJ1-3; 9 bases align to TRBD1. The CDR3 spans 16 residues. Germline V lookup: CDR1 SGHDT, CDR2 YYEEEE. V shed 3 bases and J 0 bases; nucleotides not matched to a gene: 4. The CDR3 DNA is TGTGCCAGCAGCTCTCCGACAGGGGGCTCTGGAAACACCATATATTTT. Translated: CASSSPTGGSGNTIYF.

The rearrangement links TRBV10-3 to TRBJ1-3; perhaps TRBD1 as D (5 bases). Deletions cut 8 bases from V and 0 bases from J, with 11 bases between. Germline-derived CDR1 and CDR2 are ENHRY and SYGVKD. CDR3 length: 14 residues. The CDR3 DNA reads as TGTGCCATCCGTCCTGACAGCTCTGGAAACACCATATATTTT. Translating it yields CAIRPDSSGNTIYF.

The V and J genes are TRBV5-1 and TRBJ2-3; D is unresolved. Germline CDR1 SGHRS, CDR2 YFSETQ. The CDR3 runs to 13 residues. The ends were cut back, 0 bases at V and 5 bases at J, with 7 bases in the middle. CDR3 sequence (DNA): TGCGCCAGCAGCTTGGAGGGTGGAGATACGCAGTATTTT. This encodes CASSLEGGDTQYF.

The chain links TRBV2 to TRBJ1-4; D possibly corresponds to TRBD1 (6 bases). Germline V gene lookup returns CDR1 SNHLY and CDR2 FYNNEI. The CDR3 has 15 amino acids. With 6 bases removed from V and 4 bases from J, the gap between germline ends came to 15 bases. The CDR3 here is CASRGVDSNNEKLFF. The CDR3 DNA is TGTGCCAGCAGGGGGGTGGACAGTAATAATGAAAAACTGTTTTTT.

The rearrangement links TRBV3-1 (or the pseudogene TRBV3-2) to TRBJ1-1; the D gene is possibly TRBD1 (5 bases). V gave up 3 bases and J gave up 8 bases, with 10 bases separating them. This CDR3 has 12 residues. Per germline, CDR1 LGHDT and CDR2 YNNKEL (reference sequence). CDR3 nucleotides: TGTGCCAGCAGCCACGAGGGGAGAGAAGCTTTCTTT. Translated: CASSHEGREAFF.

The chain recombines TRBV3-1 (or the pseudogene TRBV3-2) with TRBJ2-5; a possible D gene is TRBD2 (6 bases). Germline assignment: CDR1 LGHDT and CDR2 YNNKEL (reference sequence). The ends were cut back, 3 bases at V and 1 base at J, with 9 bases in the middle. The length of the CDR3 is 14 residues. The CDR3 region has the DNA TGTGCCAGCAGCCATCCGGGACTCCAAGAGACCCAGTACTTC. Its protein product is CASSHPGLQETQYF.